Listed here is a single T cell receptor beta chain. V lost 4 bases and J 1 base, leaving 16 bases between the germline ends. The germline V gene encodes CDR1 MNHEY and CDR2 SVGEGT. CDR3 length: 16 residues. This entry is derived from a study of blood T cell repertoires in COVID-19. Using immunoSEQ multiplex PCR, the repertoire was profiled, and TCRdb retains in-frame clones only, with some absent. This table has about 220,000 clones, 83% appearing once. Sequencing was performed on PBMCs or T cells enriched from blood (not recorded which). This clonotype was obtained from a woman aged 40 to 49 who had been exposed to COVID-19. The chain uses TRBV6-2 or TRBV6-3 and TRBJ1-1, with D maybe TRBD1 (6 bases). Here the CDR3 DNA reads TGTGCCAGCAGTTTTACACCCCCGGGACAGAACACTGAAGCTTTCTTT. Encoded protein: CASSFTPPGQNTEAFF.